The clone carrying this T cell receptor beta chain was counted a few times. The antigen is not known. The table came from immunoSEQ multiplex PCR; TCRdb's copy has only in-frame clones and leaves some out. Among about 120,000 clones listed, roughly 90% were seen once. The sample comes from a study of T cell responses to AZD1222 COVID-19 vaccine. The V gene lost 2 bases and the J gene lost 1 base, with 2 bases spanning the gap. The CDR3 contains 12 residues. Overall study results and limits: Rises in breadth and depth of Spike-specific TCRs came after two AZD1222 doses.

The sequencing here drew on peripheral blood, taken on day 0 of AZD1222 vaccination. This chain links TRBV12-3 or TRBV12-4 with TRBJ1-1; D not certain. This TCR derives from an adult in good health. CDR3 nucleotide sequence: TGTGCCAGCAGTTTAAGGAACACTGAAGCTTTCTTT. Translation: CASSLRNTEAFF.